This T cell receptor (beta chain) appears in the sequencing data of a study of technical replicates of blood from a few donors. TCRdb's copy holds only in-frame clones and misses some; the assay was immunoSEQ multiplex PCR. The profile covers 65,000 to 95,000 clones, with around 97% appearing a single time and 0.18% taken by the ten largest. Trimming left V 7 bases short and J 3 bases short, with 8 bases between. Germline loops: CDR1 SNHLY, CDR2 FYNNEI. The CDR3 consists of 12 residues. Sequenced input: T cells isolated from PBMCs. This sequence joins TRBV2 and TRBJ2-3; no definite D call. The receptor comes from a human donor in good health. The DNA for the CDR3 is TGTGCCAGCACCCCCAGAACAGATACGCAGTATTTT. Translation gives CASTPRTDTQYF.